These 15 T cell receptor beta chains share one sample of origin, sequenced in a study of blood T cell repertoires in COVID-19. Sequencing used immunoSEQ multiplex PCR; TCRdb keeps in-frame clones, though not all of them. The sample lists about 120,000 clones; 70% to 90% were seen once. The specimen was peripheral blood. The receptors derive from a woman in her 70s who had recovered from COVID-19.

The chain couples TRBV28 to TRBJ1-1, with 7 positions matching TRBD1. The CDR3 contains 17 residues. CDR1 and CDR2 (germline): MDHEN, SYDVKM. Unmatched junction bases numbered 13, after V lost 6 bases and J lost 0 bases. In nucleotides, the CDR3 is TGTGCCAGCAGACTACTAGGGGGCGCTTTTCTGAACACTGAAGCTTTCTTT. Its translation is CASRLLGGAFLNTEAFF.

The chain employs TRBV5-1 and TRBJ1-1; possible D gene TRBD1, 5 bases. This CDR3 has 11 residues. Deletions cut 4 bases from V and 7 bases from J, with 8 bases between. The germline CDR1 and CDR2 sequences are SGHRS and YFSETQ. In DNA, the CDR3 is TGCGCCAGCAGCCCGGGGGGTGAAGCTTTCTTT. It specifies CASSPGGEAFF. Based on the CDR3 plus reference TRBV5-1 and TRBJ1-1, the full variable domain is KAGVTQTPRYLIKTRGQQVTLSCSPISGHRSVSWYQQTPGQGLQFLFEYFSETQRNKGNFPGRFSGRQFSNSRSEMNVSTLELGDSALYLCASSPGGEAFFGQGTRLTVV.

The CDR3 region is CAWAGGAGADTQYF. CDR3 coding DNA: TGTGCCTGGGCCGGGGGAGCGGGGGCGGATACGCAGTATTTT. This chain joins TRBV30 and TRBJ2-3; 8 bases match TRBD2. Trimming at V came to 5 bases and at J to 6 bases, leaving 10 bases not matched to a gene. CDR3 length: 14 amino acids. Germline V gives CDR1 GTSNPN, CDR2 SVGIG (reference sequence).

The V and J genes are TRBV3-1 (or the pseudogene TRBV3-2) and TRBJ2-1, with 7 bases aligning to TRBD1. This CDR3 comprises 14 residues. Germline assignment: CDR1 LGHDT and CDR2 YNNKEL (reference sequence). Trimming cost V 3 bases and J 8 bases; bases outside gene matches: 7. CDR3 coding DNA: TGTGCCAGCAGCCAGGAGACAGGGTTCCATGAGCAGTTCTTC. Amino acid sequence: CASSQETGFHEQFF.

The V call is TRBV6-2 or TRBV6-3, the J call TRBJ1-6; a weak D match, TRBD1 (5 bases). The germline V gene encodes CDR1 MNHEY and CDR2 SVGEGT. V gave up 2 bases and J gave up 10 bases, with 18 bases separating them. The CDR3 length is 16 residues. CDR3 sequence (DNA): TGTGCCAGCAGTTACATCGGACCGGGAGCAGGGTCACCCCTCCACTTT. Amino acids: CASSYIGPGAGSPLHF.

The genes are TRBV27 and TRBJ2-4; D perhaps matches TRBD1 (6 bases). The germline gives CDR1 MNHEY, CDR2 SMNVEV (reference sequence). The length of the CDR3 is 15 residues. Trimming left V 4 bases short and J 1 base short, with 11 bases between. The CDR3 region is CASSYRAEAKNIQYF. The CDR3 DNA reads TGTGCCAGCAGTTACAGGGCTGAGGCCAAAAACATTCAGTACTTC.

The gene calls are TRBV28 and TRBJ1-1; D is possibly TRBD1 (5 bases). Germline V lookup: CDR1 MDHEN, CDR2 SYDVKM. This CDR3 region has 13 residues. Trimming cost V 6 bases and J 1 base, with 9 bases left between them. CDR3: CASRGGGNTEAFF. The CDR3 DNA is TGTGCCAGCAGAGGCGGGGGGAACACTGAAGCTTTCTTT.

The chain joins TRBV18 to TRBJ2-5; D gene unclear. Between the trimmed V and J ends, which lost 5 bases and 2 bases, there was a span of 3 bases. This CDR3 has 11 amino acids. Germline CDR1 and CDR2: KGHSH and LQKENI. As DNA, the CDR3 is TGTGCCAGCTCATCTCAAGAGACCCAGTACTTC. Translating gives CASSSQETQYF.

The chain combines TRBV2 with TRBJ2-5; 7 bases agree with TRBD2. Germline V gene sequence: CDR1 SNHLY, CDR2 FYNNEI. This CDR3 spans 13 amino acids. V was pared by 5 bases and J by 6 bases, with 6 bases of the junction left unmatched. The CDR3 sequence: CASSPTSEQTQYF. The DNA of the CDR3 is TGTGCCAGCAGTCCCACTAGCGAACAGACCCAGTACTTC.

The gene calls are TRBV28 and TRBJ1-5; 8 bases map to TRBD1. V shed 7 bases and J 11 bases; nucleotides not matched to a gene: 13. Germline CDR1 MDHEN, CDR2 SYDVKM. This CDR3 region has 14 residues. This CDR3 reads CASTAQGADLAQHF. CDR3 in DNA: TGTGCCAGCACTGCCCAGGGGGCAGACTTGGCCCAGCATTTT.

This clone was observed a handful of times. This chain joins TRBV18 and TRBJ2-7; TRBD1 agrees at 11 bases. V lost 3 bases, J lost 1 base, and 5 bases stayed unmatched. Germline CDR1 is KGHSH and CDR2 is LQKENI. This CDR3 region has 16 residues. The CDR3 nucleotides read TGTGCCAGCTCACCCGTGGGGACAGGGGGTTCCTACGAGCAGTACTTC. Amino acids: CASSPVGTGGSYEQYF.

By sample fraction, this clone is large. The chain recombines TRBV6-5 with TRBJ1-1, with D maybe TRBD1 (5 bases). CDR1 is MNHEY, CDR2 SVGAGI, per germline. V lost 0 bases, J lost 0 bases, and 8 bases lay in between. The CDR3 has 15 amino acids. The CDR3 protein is CASSYSAGMNTEAFF. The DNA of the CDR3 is TGTGCCAGCAGTTACTCGGCAGGGATGAACACTGAAGCTTTCTTT.

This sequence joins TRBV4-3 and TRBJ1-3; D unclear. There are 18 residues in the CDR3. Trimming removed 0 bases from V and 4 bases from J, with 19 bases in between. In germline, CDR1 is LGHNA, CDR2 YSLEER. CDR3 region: CASSQDSVRRYGGNTIYF. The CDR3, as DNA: TGCGCCAGCAGCCAAGATTCGGTACGGAGATACGGGGGAAACACCATATATTTT.

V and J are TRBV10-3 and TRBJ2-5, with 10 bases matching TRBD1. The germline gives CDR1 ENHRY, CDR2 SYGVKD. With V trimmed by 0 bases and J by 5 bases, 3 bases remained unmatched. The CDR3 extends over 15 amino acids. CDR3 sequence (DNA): TGTGCCATCAGTGAGTCCTTGGACAGGGGGGAGACCCAGTACTTC. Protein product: CAISESLDRGETQYF.

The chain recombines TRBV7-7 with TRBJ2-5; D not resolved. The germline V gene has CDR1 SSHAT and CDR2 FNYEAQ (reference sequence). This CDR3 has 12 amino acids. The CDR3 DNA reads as TGTGCTAGCTCCCCGGTTAAAGAGACCCAGTACTTC. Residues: CASSPVKETQYF.